This TCR beta chain was retrieved from a study of T-cell memory formation after mild COVID-19. The CDR3 has 15 amino acids. V was trimmed by 0 bases and J by 10 bases, leaving 16 bases between them. Germline V gives CDR1 LNHNV, CDR2 YYDKDF (reference sequence). TCRdb reprocessed the 5' RACE reads via MiXCR and lists one record per CDR3 protein. The data contain 390,000 or so distinct CDR3 sequences, 16% of them seen just once; the ten biggest clones take up approximately 21%. Input material: PBMCs or a T cell subset sorted from them (not recorded which). This TCR was sampled from a man aged 18 to 29 who had mild COVID-19 (a few samples of this study predate the infection). Cell type and time point are not known. The chain carries TRBV15 and TRBJ2-1; no clear D gene. Here the CDR3 reads CATSRDNPGSREQFF. Written as DNA, the CDR3 is TGTGCCACCAGCAGAGATAATCCTGGTAGCCGCGAGCAGTTCTTC.